This T cell receptor beta chain was sequenced in a study of blood T cell repertoires in COVID-19. Germline V gene lookup returns CDR1 SGHRS and CDR2 YFSETQ. This CDR3 is built from 16 residues. Germline trimming cut 4 bases from V and 4 bases from J; bases unmatched to any gene: 10. The data were produced by immunoSEQ multiplex PCR, yet TCRdb's version contains in-frame clones alone and is incomplete. The sample carries about 100,000 clones, 79% recorded once. This clone was seen only a few times. The sequence was obtained from a woman of 80 years or more with active or convalescent COVID-19. This chain uses TRBV5-1 with TRBJ2-3, with TRBD2 identical over 9 bases. Sequencing was carried out using peripheral blood. For the CDR3, the DNA is TGCGCCAGCAGCCCGAGACTAGCGGACGGGTCAGATACGCAGTATTTT. It translates to CASSPRLADGSDTQYF.